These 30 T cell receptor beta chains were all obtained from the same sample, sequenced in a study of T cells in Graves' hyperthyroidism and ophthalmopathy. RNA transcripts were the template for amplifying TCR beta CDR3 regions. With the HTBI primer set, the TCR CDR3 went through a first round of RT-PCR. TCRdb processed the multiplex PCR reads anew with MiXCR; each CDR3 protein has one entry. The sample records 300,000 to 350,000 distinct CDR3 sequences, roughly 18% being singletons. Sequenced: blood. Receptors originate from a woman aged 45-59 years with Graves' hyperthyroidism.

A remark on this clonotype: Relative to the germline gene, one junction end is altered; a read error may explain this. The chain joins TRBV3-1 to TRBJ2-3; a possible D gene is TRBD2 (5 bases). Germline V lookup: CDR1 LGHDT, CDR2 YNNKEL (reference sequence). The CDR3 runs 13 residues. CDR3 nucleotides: TGTGCCGGCAGCCAAGCGGAGCGAGATACGCAGTATTTT. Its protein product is CAGSQAERDTQYF.

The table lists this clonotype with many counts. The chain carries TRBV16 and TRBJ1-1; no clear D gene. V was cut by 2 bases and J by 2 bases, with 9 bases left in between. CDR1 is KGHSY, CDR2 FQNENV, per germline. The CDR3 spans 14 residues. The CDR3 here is CASSQQAANTEAFF. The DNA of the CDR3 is TGTGCCAGCAGCCAACAGGCAGCCAACACTGAAGCTTTCTTT.

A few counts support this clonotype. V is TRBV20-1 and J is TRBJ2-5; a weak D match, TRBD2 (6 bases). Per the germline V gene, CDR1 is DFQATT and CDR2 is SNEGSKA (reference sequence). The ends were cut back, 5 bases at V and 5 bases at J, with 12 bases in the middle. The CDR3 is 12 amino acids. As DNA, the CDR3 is TGCAGTGCTGGGAGGACCAGTGAGACCCAGTACTTC. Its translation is CSAGRTSETQYF.

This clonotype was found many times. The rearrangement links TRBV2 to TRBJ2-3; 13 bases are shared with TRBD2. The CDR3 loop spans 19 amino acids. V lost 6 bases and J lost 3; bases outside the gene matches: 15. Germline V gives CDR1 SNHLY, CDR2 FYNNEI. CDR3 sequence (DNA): TGTGCCAGCAGCGCTCCCTTAGTGACTAGCGGGAGGCTTACAGATACGCAGTATTTT. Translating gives CASSAPLVTSGRLTDTQYF.

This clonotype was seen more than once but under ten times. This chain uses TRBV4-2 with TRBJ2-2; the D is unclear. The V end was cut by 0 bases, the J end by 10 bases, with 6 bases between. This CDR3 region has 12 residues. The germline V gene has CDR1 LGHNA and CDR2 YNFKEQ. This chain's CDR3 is CASSQEAEELFF. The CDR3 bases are TGTGCCAGCAGCCAAGAGGCTGAGGAGCTGTTTTTT.

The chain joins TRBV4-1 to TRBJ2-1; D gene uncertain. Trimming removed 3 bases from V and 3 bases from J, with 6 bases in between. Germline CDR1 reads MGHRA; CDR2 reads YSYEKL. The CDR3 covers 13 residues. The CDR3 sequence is CASSHGDYNEQFF. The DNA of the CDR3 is TGCGCCAGCAGCCACGGCGACTACAATGAGCAGTTCTTC.

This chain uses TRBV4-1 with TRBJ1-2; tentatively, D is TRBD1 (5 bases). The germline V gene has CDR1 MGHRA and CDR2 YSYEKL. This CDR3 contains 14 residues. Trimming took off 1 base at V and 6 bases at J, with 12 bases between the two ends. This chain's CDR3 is CASSQAGREDGYTF. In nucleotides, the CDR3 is TGCGCCAGCAGCCAAGCGGGCAGGGAGGATGGCTACACCTTC.

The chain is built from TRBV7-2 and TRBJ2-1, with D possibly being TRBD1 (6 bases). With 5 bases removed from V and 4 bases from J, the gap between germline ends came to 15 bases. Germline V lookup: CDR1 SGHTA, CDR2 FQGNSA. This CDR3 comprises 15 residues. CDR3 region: CASSPVRGAYNEQFF. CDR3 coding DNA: TGTGCCAGCAGCCCCGTCAGGGGCGCGTACAATGAGCAGTTCTTC.

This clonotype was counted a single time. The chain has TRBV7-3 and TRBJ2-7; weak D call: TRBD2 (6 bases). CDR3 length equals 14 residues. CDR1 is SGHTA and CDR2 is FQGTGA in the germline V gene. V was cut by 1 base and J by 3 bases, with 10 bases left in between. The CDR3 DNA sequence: TGTGCCAGCAGCTTAATGGGACTTGACTACGAGCAGTACTTC. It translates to CASSLMGLDYEQYF. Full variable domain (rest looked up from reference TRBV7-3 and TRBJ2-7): GAGVSQTPSNKVTEKGKYVELRCDPISGHTALYWYRQSLGQGPEFLIYFQGTGAADDSGLPNDRFFAVRPEGSVSTLKIQRTERGDSAVYLCASSLMGLDYEQYFGPGTRLTVT.

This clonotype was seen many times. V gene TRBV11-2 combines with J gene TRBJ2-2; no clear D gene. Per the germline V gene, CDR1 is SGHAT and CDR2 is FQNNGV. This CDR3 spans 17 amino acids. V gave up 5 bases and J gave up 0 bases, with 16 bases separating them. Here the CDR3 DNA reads TGTGCCAGCAGCCCCCCCCAAGGCGGAACGAACACCGGGGAGCTGTTTTTT. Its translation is CASSPPQGGTNTGELFF.

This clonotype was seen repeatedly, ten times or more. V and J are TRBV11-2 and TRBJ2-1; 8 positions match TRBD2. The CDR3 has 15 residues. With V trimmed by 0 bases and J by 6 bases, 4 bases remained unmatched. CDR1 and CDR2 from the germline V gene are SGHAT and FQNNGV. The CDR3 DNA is TGTGCCAGCAGCTTAGAGTTCGGGAGGGCCAATGAGCAGTTCTTC. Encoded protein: CASSLEFGRANEQFF.

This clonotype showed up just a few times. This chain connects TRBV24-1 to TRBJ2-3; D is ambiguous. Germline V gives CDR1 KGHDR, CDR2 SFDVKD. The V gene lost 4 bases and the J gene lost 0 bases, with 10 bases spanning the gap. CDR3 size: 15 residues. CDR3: CATSDQTFSTDTQYF. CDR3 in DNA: TGTGCCACCAGTGACCAAACTTTTAGCACAGATACGCAGTATTTT.

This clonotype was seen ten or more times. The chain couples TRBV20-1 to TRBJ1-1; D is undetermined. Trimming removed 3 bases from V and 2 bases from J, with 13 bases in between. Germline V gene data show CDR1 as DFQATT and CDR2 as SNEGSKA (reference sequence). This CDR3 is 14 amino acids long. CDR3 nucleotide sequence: TGCAGTGCTAGGGTCCCCTTAACAAACACTGAAGCTTTCTTT. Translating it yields CSARVPLTNTEAFF.

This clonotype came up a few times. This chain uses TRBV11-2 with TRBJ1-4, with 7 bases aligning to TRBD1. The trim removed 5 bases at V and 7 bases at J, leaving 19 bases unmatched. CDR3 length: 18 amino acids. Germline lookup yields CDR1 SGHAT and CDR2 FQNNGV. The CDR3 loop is CASSPKDRMEKGIEKLFF. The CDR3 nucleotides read TGTGCCAGCAGCCCAAAGGACAGGATGGAGAAGGGGATTGAAAAACTGTTTTTT.

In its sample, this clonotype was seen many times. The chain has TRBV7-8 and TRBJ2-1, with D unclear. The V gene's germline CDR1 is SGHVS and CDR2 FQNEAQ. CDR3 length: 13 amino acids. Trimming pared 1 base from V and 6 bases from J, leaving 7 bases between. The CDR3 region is CASSLGKGNEQFF. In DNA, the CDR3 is TGTGCCAGCAGCTTAGGAAAGGGCAATGAGCAGTTCTTC.

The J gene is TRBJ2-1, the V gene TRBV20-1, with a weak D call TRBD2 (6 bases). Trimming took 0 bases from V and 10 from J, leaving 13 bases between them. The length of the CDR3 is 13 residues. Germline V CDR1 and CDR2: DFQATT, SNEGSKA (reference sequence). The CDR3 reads CSARDQSLAEQFF. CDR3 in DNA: TGCAGTGCTAGAGATCAGAGTCTAGCGGAGCAGTTCTTC.

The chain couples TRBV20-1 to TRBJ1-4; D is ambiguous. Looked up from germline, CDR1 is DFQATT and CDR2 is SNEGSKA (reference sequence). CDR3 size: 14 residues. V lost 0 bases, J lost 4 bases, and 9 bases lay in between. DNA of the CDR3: TGCAGTGCTAGAGATGGGCGTCATAATGAAAAACTGTTTTTT. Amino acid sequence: CSARDGRHNEKLFF.

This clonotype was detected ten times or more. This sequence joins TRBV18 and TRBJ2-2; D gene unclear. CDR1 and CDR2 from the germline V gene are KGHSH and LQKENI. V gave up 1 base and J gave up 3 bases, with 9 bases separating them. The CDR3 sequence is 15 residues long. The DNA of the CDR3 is TGTGCCAGCTCACCACAATCACAGCACACCGGGGAGCTGTTTTTT. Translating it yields CASSPQSQHTGELFF.

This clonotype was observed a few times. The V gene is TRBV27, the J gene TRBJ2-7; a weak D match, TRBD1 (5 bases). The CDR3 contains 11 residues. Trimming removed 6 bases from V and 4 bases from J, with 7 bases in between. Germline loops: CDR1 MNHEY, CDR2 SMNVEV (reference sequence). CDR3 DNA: TGTGCCAGCAGACAGGAATACGAGCAGTACTTC. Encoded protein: CASRQEYEQYF.

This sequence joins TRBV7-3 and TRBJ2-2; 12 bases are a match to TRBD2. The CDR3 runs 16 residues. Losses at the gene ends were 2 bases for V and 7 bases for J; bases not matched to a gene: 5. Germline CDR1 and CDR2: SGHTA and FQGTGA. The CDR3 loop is CASSLLAGGPIGELFF. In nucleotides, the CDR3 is TGTGCCAGCAGCTTACTAGCGGGGGGGCCTATCGGGGAGCTGTTTTTT.

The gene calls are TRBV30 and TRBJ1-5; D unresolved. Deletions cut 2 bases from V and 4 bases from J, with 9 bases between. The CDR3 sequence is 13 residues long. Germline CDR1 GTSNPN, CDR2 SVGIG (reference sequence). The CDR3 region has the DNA TGTGCCTGGAGTCGTGACACTAATCAGCCCCAGCATTTT. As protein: CAWSRDTNQPQHF.

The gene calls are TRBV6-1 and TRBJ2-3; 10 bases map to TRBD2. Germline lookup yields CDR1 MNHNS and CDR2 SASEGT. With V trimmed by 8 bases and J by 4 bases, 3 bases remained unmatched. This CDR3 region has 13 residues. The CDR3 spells CASERGGADTQYF. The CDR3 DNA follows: TGTGCCAGCGAGCGGGGGGGGGCAGATACGCAGTATTTT.

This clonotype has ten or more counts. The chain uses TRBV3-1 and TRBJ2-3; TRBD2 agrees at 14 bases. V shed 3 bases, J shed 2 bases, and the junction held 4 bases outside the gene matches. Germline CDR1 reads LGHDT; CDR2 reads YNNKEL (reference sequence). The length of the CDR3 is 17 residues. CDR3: CASSQGLAGANTDTQYF. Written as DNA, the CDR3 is TGTGCCAGCAGCCAGGGACTAGCGGGGGCGAACACAGATACGCAGTATTTT.

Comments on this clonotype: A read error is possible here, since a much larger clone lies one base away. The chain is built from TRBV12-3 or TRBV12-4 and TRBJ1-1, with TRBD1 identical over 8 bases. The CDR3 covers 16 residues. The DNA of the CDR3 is TGTACCAGCAGTTTAGCGGTTGACAGGGGGAACACTGAAGCTTTCTTT. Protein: CTSSLAVDRGNTEAFF.

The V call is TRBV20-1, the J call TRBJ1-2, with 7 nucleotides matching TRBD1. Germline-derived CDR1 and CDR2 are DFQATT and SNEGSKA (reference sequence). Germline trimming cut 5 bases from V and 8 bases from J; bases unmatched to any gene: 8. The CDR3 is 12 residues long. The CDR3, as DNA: TGCAGTGCTCCAGACAGGGTTGGCGGCTACACCTTC. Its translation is CSAPDRVGGYTF.

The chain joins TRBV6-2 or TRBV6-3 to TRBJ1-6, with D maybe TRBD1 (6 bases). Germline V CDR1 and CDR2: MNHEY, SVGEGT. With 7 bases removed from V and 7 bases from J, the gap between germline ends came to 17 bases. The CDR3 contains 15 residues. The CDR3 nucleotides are TGTGCCAGCACAATGATACAGGGTTGGAATTCACCCCTCCACTTT. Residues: CASTMIQGWNSPLHF.

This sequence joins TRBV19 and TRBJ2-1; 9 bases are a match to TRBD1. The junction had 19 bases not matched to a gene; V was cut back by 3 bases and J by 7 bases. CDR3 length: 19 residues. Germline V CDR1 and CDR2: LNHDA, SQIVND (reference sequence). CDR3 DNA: TGTGCCAGTAGTATGTGGGGTGCGGGACAGGGAGTGGGTAAAAATGAGCAGTTCTTC. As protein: CASSMWGAGQGVGKNEQFF.

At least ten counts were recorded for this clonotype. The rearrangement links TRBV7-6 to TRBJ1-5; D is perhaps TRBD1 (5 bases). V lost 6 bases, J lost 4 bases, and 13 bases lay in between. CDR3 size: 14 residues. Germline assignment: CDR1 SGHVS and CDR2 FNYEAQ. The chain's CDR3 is CASSLGGGNQPQHF. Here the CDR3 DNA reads TGTGCCAGCAGTTTGGGCGGGGGGAATCAGCCCCAGCATTTT.

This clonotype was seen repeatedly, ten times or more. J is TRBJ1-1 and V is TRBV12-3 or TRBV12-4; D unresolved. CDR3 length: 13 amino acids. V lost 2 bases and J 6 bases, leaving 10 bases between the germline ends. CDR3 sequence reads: CASSLLWVPEAFF. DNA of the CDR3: TGTGCCAGCAGTTTATTGTGGGTCCCTGAAGCTTTCTTT.

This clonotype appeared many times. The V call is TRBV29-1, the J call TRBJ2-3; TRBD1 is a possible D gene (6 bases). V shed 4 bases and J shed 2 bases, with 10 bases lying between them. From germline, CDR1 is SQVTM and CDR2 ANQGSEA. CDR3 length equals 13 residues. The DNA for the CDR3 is TGCAGCGTTGGACAGGACTCCACAGATACGCAGTATTTT. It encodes CSVGQDSTDTQYF.